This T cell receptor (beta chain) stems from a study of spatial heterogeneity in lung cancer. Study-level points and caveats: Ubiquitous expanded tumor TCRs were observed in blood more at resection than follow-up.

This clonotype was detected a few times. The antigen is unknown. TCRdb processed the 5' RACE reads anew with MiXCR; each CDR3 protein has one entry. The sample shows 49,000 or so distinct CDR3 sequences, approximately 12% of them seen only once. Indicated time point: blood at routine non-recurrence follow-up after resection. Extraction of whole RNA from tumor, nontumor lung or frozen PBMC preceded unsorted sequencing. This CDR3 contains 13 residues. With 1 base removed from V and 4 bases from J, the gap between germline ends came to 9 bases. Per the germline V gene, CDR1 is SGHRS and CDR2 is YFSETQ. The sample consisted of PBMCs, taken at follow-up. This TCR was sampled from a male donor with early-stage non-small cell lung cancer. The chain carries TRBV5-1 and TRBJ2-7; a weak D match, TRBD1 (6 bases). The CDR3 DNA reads TGCGCCAGCAGCTTGACAGGGCCATACGAGCAGTACTTC. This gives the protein CASSLTGPYEQYF.